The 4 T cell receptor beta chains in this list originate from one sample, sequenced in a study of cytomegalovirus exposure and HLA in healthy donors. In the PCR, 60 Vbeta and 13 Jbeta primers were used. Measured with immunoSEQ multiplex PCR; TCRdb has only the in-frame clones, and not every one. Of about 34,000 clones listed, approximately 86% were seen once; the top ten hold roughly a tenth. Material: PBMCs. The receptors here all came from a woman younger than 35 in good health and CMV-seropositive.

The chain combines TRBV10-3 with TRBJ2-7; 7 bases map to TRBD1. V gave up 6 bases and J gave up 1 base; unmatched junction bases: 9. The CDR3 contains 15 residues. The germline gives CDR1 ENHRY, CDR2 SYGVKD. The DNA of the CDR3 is TGTGCCATCAGGAAAAAACGGACAGGATCCTACGAGCAGTACTTC. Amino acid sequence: CAIRKKRTGSYEQYF.

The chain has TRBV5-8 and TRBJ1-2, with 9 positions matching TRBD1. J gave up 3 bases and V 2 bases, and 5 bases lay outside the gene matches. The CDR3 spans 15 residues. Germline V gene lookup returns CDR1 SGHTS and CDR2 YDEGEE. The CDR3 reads CASSFRDRDDYGYTF. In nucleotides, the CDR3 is TGTGCCAGCAGCTTCCGGGACAGGGATGACTATGGCTACACCTTC.

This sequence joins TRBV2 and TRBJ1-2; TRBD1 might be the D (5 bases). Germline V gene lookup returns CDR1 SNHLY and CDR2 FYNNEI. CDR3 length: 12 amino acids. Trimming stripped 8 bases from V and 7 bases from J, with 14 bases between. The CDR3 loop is CASGAWVLGYTF. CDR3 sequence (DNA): TGTGCCAGCGGGGCGTGGGTTCTTGGCTACACCTTC.

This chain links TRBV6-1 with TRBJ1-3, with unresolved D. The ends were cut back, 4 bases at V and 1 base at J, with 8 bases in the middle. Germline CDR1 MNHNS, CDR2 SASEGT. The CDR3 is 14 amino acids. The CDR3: CASSATLSGNTIYF. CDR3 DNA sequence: TGTGCCAGCAGTGCAACATTGTCTGGAAACACCATATATTTT.